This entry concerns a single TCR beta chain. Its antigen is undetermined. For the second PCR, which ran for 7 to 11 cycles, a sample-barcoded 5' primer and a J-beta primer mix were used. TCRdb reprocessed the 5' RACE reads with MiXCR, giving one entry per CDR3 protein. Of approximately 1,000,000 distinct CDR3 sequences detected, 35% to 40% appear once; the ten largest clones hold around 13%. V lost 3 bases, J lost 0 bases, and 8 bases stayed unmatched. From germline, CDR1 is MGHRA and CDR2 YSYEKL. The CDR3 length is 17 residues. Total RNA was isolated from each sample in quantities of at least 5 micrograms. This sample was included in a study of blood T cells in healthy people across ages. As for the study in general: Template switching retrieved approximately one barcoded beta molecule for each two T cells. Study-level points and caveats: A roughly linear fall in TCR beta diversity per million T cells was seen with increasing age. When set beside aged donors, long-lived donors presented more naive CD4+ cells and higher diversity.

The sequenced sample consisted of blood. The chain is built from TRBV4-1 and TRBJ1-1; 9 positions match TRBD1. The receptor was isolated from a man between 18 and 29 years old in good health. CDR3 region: CASSHPTGGYMNTEAFF. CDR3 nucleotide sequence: TGCGCCAGCAGCCACCCGACAGGGGGTTACATGAACACTGAAGCTTTCTTT.